Following are 32 T cell receptor beta chains from one sample sequenced in a study of blood T cell repertoires in COVID-19 (dated by TCRdb to 2018 to 2020). The library was obtained by the immunoSEQ multiplex PCR assay. Sourced from immuneACCESS, this table was stored by TCRdb with only in-frame sequences that have V and J called. A share of the clones is absent; for the studies checked, an unresolved V gene accounts for under half, and the remainder has no known explanation. Within this sample are roughly 570,000 clones, with 85% to 90% of them counted one time only. The ten top clones hold about 8.2% of the sample. The sequencing sample was made of peripheral blood. The receptors were sampled from a woman between 50 and 59 years old with COVID-19, enrolled during active disease.

The rearrangement links TRBV18 to TRBJ2-7; D possibly corresponds to TRBD1 (5 bases). The CDR3 spans 15 residues. V shed 6 bases and J shed 1 base, with 16 bases lying between them. Germline V lookup: CDR1 KGHSH, CDR2 LQKENI. The CDR3, as DNA: TGTGCCAGCTCCCGTGGGGCCAAGGGTTCCTACGAGCAGTACTTC. Translating gives CASSRGAKGSYEQYF.

V is TRBV15 and J is TRBJ1-6; D not certain. CDR3 length equals 15 residues. V lost 7 bases and J 6 bases, leaving 16 bases between the germline ends. Germline loops: CDR1 LNHNV, CDR2 YYDKDF (reference sequence). The DNA for the CDR3 is TGTGCCACCACCCCAGTGGGTACAGTTAATTCACCCCTCCACTTT. This gives the protein CATTPVGTVNSPLHF. The variable domain in full, completed from reference TRBV15 and TRBJ1-6, reads DAMVIQNPRYQVTQFGKPVTLSCSQTLNHNVMYWYQQKSSQAPKLLFHYYDKDFNNEADTPDNFQSRRPNTSFCFLDIRSPGLGDTAMYLCATTPVGTVNSPLHFGNGTRLTVT.

This rearrangement joins TRBV6-1 to TRBJ1-2; D possibly corresponds to TRBD1 (6 bases). The CDR3 is made up of 14 amino acids. The V end was cut by 2 bases, the J end by 3 bases, with 10 bases between. Germline CDR1 reads MNHNS; CDR2 reads SASEGT. Here the CDR3 DNA reads TGTGCCAGCAGTGAAAACCAGGGGCACTATGGCTACACCTTC. Translated, it gives CASSENQGHYGYTF.

The gene calls are TRBV27 and TRBJ2-7; TRBD2 agrees at 7 bases. This CDR3 is built from 16 residues. V trimming: 0 bases; J trimming: 0 bases; junction bases outside the gene matches: 5. The germline gives CDR1 MNHEY, CDR2 SMNVEV (reference sequence). Here the CDR3 reads CASSLSRGGISYEQYF. In DNA form, the CDR3 reads TGTGCCAGCAGTTTATCCCGCGGGGGAATCTCCTACGAGCAGTACTTC.

The genes are TRBV19 and TRBJ1-1; 7 bases are a match to TRBD1. CDR1 is LNHDA, CDR2 SQIVND, per germline (reference sequence). V lost 7 bases to trimming and J lost 1 base; unmatched junction nucleotides: 9. The CDR3 spans 15 residues. The CDR3 nucleotides are TGTGCCAGTAAGGGGACAGACCTGGGGAACACTGAAGCTTTCTTT. This gives the protein CASKGTDLGNTEAFF.

This chain joins TRBV23-1 and TRBJ1-1; TRBD1 might be the D (5 bases). TRBV23-1 is an ORF, with its function uncertain. This CDR3 region has 16 residues. V was cut by 2 bases and J by 1 base, with 14 bases left in between. The chain's CDR3 is CASSQGAGGRNTEAFF. CDR3 bases: TGCGCCAGCAGTCAAGGGGCCGGGGGAAGGAACACTGAAGCTTTCTTT.

The V call is TRBV5-1, the J call TRBJ2-3; D gene uncertain. The CDR3 totals 14 residues. Germline CDR1 SGHRS, CDR2 YFSETQ. V dropped 4 bases and J dropped 1 base, with 10 bases sitting between them. CDR3 sequence: CASSPQDGTDTQYF. CDR3 DNA: TGCGCCAGCAGCCCGCAGGATGGCACAGATACGCAGTATTTT.

This chain joins TRBV11-2 and TRBJ1-1, with 7 bases fitting TRBD1. With 3 bases clipped from V and 5 bases from J, the junction kept 6 bases outside the gene matches. This CDR3 spans 14 amino acids. The germline V gene encodes CDR1 SGHAT and CDR2 FQNNGV. CDR3 DNA sequence: TGTGCCAGCAGCTTTGACAGGGCGTCGACTGAAGCTTTCTTT. As protein: CASSFDRASTEAFF.

This rearrangement joins TRBV29-1 to TRBJ1-1, with D possibly matching TRBD1 (6 bases). Germline V CDR1 and CDR2: SQVTM, ANQGSEA. The germline V and J ends were trimmed by 6 bases and 5 bases, with 16 bases remaining between them. CDR3 length equals 13 residues. The chain's CDR3 is CSVDRQVGTEAFF. For the CDR3, the DNA is TGCAGCGTCGACAGGCAAGTGGGAACTGAAGCTTTCTTT.

This rearrangement joins TRBV11-3 to TRBJ2-3; 7 nucleotides line up with TRBD2. After removal of 4 bases from V and 3 bases from J, the junction contained 10 bases not matched to a gene. Germline loops: CDR1 SGHNT, CDR2 YENEEA. The CDR3 spans 16 residues. DNA of the CDR3: TGTGCCAGCAGCTGGGGAATGGGCGGGGGAACAGATACGCAGTATTTT. Residues: CASSWGMGGGTDTQYF. The full variable domain, in which reference TRBV11-3 and TRBJ2-3 provide the parts outside the CDR3, is EAGVVQSPRYKIIEKKQPVAFWCNPISGHNTLYWYLQNLGQGPELLIRYENEEAVDDSQLPKDRFSAERLKGVDSTLKIQPAELGDSAVYLCASSWGMGGGTDTQYFGPGTRLTVL.

The chain is built from TRBV20-1 and TRBJ2-1; no clear D. Looked up from germline, CDR1 is DFQATT and CDR2 is SNEGSKA (reference sequence). The ends were cut back, 8 bases at V and 6 bases at J, with 11 bases in the middle. The CDR3 spans 11 residues. The CDR3 sequence is CSSSQVNEQFF. CDR3 DNA sequence: TGCAGTTCGTCCCAGGTCAATGAGCAGTTCTTC.

V is TRBV7-2 and J is TRBJ1-1; tentatively, D is TRBD1 (5 bases). The CDR3 is 14 residues long. Germline-derived CDR1 and CDR2 are SGHTA and FQGNSA. Trimming stripped 4 bases from V and 5 bases from J, with 14 bases between. In DNA form, the CDR3 reads TGTGCCAGCAGCTACCCGGGGGTTGGAACTGAAGCTTTCTTT. This gives the protein CASSYPGVGTEAFF.

The chain employs TRBV5-4 and TRBJ2-3, with a possible D match to TRBD1 (6 bases). The CDR3 extends over 15 amino acids. Germline CDR1 and CDR2: SGHNT and YYREEE (reference sequence). Trimming shortened V by 4 bases and J by 2 bases, and 14 bases separated the two germline ends. The CDR3 region has the DNA TGTGCCAGCAGCGCGGACAGACACTACACAGATACGCAGTATTTT. This sequence encodes CASSADRHYTDTQYF.

This clone has a single count. The chain recombines TRBV30 with TRBJ1-2; the match to TRBD1 covers 7 bases. Trimming at V came to 4 bases and at J to 3 bases, leaving 8 bases not matched to a gene. The CDR3 runs 14 residues. Germline V lookup: CDR1 GTSNPN, CDR2 SVGIG (reference sequence). CDR3 bases: TGTGCCTGGATGGGGGACAGCACGCACTATGGCTACACCTTC. Its protein product is CAWMGDSTHYGYTF.

The J gene is TRBJ1-4, the V gene TRBV3-1 (or the pseudogene TRBV3-2), with D perhaps matching TRBD1 (6 bases). The CDR3 length is 15 residues. The germline V gene encodes CDR1 LGHDT and CDR2 YNNKEL (reference sequence). V was shortened by 0 bases and J by 13 bases, with 18 bases between the two germline ends. The CDR3 loop is CASSQDVGGRGRLFF. The CDR3 DNA is TGTGCCAGCAGCCAAGATGTCGGCGGCAGGGGTAGACTGTTTTTT.

V and J are TRBV19 and TRBJ1-5, with D possibly matching TRBD1 (6 bases). With 7 bases removed from V and 3 bases from J, the gap between germline ends came to 16 bases. The CDR3 has 15 residues. CDR1 LNHDA and CDR2 SQIVND come from the germline V gene (reference sequence). The chain's CDR3 is CASKLGTGPNQPQHF. The DNA of the CDR3 is TGTGCCAGTAAATTAGGAACAGGGCCCAATCAGCCCCAGCATTTT.

The chain is built from TRBV4-1 and TRBJ2-3, with D maybe TRBD1 (6 bases). V was trimmed by 0 bases and J by 2 bases, leaving 9 bases between them. The CDR3 has 15 residues. Germline V gives CDR1 MGHRA, CDR2 YSYEKL. The CDR3 DNA sequence: TGCGCCAGCAGCCAAGAAGGACAGTCCACAGATACGCAGTATTTT. Its translation: CASSQEGQSTDTQYF.

The genes are TRBV28 and TRBJ1-6; D gene ambiguous. This CDR3 spans 12 amino acids. Trimming shortened V by 4 bases and J by 7 bases, and 5 bases separated the two germline ends. The germline V gene encodes CDR1 MDHEN and CDR2 SYDVKM. CDR3 residues: CASSYENSPLHF. The CDR3 bases are TGTGCCAGCAGTTATGAGAATTCACCCCTCCACTTT.

The chain employs TRBV3-1 (or the pseudogene TRBV3-2) and TRBJ1-1; possibly TRBD1 for D (5 bases). The CDR3 has 14 residues. Germline V gene sequence: CDR1 LGHDT, CDR2 YNNKEL (reference sequence). Trimming shortened V by 3 bases and J by 4 bases, and 12 bases separated the two germline ends. Written as DNA, the CDR3 is TGTGCCAGCAGCCAGGGGGGATGGGGCACTGAAGCTTTCTTT. It translates to CASSQGGWGTEAFF.

The V and J genes are TRBV6-5 and TRBJ1-2; no reliable D call. Trimming removed 10 bases at V and 0 bases at J, with 12 bases between. The germline V gene has CDR1 MNHEY and CDR2 SVGAGI. This CDR3 contains 13 residues. This CDR3 reads CAIGQLANYGYTF. The CDR3 nucleotides read TGTGCCATAGGCCAGCTAGCTAACTATGGCTACACCTTC.

The V gene is TRBV2, the J gene TRBJ1-1; 7 nucleotides line up with TRBD1. V was pared by 4 bases and J by 1 base, with 0 bases of the junction left unmatched. CDR3 size: 13 residues. Per germline, CDR1 SNHLY and CDR2 FYNNEI. DNA of the CDR3: TGTGCCAGCAGTGGACAGGGGAACACTGAAGCTTTCTTT. This sequence encodes CASSGQGNTEAFF.

This chain uses TRBV5-1 with TRBJ2-1, with D possibly TRBD1 on 5 matching bases. V lost 0 bases to trimming and J lost 8 bases, with 12 bases between them. The germline gives CDR1 SGHRS, CDR2 YFSETQ. The CDR3 contains 14 residues. This chain's CDR3 is CASSLEDIRDEQFF. The CDR3 bases are TGCGCCAGCAGCTTGGAGGACATAAGGGATGAGCAGTTCTTC.

V gene TRBV11-3 combines with J gene TRBJ2-2; the D is unclear. The V end lost 5 bases, the J end lost 3 bases, and 10 bases lay between the germline ends. Germline-derived CDR1 and CDR2 are SGHNT and YENEEA. This CDR3 is 14 amino acids long. This CDR3 reads CASSHPPHTGELFF. The CDR3 coding sequence is TGTGCCAGCAGCCATCCCCCCCACACCGGGGAGCTGTTTTTT.

The chain joins TRBV27 to TRBJ1-5; D is ambiguous. The CDR3 contains 16 residues. Germline V gene data show CDR1 as MNHEY and CDR2 as SMNVEV (reference sequence). Between the trimmed V and J ends, which lost 3 bases and 1 base, there was a span of 13 bases. The CDR3 region has the DNA TGTGCCAGCAGTTTCTACCCGATGGTGAGCAATCAGCCCCAGCATTTT. Residues: CASSFYPMVSNQPQHF.

The V and J genes are TRBV9 and TRBJ2-1, with 10 bases identical to TRBD2. Per the germline V gene, CDR1 is SGDLS and CDR2 is YYNGEE. The length of the CDR3 is 16 residues. Losses at the gene ends were 4 bases for V and 7 bases for J; bases not matched to a gene: 11. The CDR3 is CASSSPTSGSGNEQFF. Written as DNA, the CDR3 is TGTGCCAGCAGCTCACCGACTAGCGGGTCGGGTAATGAGCAGTTCTTC.

J is TRBJ2-1 and V is TRBV29-1, with D possibly matching TRBD2 (5 bases). Germline assignment: CDR1 SQVTM and CDR2 ANQGSEA. The V end was cut by 6 bases, the J end by 9 bases, with 9 bases between. The CDR3 covers 10 residues. CDR3 region: CSVGGLEQFF. The CDR3 nucleotides are TGCAGCGTCGGAGGACTTGAGCAGTTCTTC.

The chain joins TRBV12-5 to TRBJ1-4; 8 nucleotides agree with TRBD1. After removal of 3 bases from V and 5 bases from J, the junction contained 14 bases not matched to a gene. Germline loops: CDR1 LGHNT, CDR2 FRNRAP. CDR3 length equals 18 residues. The CDR3 loop reads CASGLILQGARENEKLFF. For the CDR3, the DNA is TGTGCTAGTGGTTTAATCTTGCAGGGGGCGCGGGAGAATGAAAAACTGTTTTTT.

The V call is TRBV10-3, the J call TRBJ2-3; 9 nucleotides match TRBD2. Germline V lookup: CDR1 ENHRY, CDR2 SYGVKD. V gave up 7 bases and J gave up 0 bases; unmatched junction bases: 2. The CDR3 consists of 14 residues. The CDR3 here is CAIKSGGSTDTQYF. The CDR3 bases are TGTGCCATCAAGAGCGGGGGGAGCACAGATACGCAGTATTTT.

The V and J genes are TRBV4-1 and TRBJ2-7; 12 nucleotides agree with TRBD2. CDR3 length: 16 amino acids. Trimming at V came to 3 bases and at J to 4 bases, leaving 7 bases not matched to a gene. CDR1 MGHRA and CDR2 YSYEKL come from the germline V gene. The CDR3 nucleotides read TGCGCCAGCAGCCAGGAACTAGCGGGGGGTCTTTACGAGCAGTACTTC. This translates into CASSQELAGGLYEQYF.

The V gene is TRBV3-1 (or the pseudogene TRBV3-2), the J gene TRBJ2-7; 8 bases match TRBD2. In germline, CDR1 is LGHDT, CDR2 YNNKEL (reference sequence). CDR3 length: 15 residues. Losses at the gene ends were 4 bases for V and 0 bases for J; bases not matched to a gene: 5. The CDR3: CASSPVAGSSYEQYF. CDR3 coding DNA: TGTGCCAGCAGCCCAGTAGCGGGGAGCTCCTACGAGCAGTACTTC.

This clone has just one count. The chain has TRBV10-3 and TRBJ2-3; D remains unclear. The CDR3 is made up of 17 amino acids. Germline V lookup: CDR1 ENHRY, CDR2 SYGVKD. V shed 5 bases and J shed 4 bases, with 22 bases lying between them. The DNA for the CDR3 is TGTGCCATCAGTCCGGCCCTTGCCGGGTTTGGAGCAGATACGCAGTATTTT. It codes for CAISPALAGFGADTQYF.

V and J are TRBV27 and TRBJ1-2; 8 nucleotides match TRBD1. In germline, CDR1 is MNHEY, CDR2 SMNVEV (reference sequence). V was pared by 5 bases and J by 8 bases, with 7 bases of the junction left unmatched. There are 13 residues in the CDR3. This CDR3 reads CASSTGQGGGYTF. CDR3 in DNA: TGTGCCAGCAGTACCGGACAGGGCGGCGGCTACACCTTC.